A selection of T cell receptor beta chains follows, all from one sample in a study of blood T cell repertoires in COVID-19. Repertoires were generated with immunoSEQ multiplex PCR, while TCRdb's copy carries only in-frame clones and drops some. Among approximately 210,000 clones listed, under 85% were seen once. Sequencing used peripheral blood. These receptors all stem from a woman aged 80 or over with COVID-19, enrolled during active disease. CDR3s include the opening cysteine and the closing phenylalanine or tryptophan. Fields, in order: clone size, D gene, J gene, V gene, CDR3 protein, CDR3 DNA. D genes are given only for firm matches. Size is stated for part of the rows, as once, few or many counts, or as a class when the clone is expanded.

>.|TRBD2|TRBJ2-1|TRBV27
CASSSGTSGREEQFF
TGTGCCAGCAGTTCCGGGACTAGCGGGAGAGAGGAGCAGTTCTTC
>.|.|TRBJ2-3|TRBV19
CASSIGPLHTQYF
TGTGCCAGTAGTATAGGGCCCCTCCATACGCAGTATTTT
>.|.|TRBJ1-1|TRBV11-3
CASSLQANTEAFF
TGTGCCAGCAGTCTACAGGCGAACACTGAAGCTTTCTTT
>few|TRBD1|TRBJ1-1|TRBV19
CASSPTGGTEAFF
TGTGCCAGTAGCCCGACAGGGGGGACTGAAGCTTTCTTT
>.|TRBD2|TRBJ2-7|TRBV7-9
CASSLAGRAGEQYF
TGTGCCAGCAGCTTAGCGGGGAGGGCCGGGGAGCAGTACTTC
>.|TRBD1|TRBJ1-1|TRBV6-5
CASSPQGANTEAFF
TGTGCCAGCAGTCCACAGGGGGCGAACACTGAAGCTTTCTTT
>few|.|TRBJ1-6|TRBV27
CASSLGSGGWSPLHF
TGTGCCAGCAGTTTAGGATCTGGGGGGTGGTCACCCCTCCACTTT
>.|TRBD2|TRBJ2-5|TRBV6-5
CASTGPAREAQYF
TGTGCCAGCACGGGTCCCGCTCGGGAGGCCCAGTACTTC
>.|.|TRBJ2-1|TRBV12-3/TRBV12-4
CASSSLMGDEQFF
TGTGCCAGCAGTTCCCTTATGGGCGATGAGCAGTTCTTC
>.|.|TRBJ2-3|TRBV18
CASSPGGHRTDTQYF
TGTGCCAGCTCACCAGGCGGGCATCGCACAGATACGCAGTATTTT
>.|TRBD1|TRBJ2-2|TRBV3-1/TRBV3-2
CASSQARTGRAGELFF
TGTGCCAGCAGCCAAGCAAGGACAGGCAGAGCCGGGGAGCTGTTTTTT
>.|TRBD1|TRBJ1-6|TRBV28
CASSKGQGGSSYNSPLHF
TGTGCCAGCAGTAAAGGACAGGGCGGGAGCTCCTATAATTCACCCCTCCACTTT
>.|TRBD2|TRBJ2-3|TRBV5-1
CASKLAGGTDTQYF
TGCGCCAGCAAACTCGCGGGGGGCACAGATACGCAGTATTTT
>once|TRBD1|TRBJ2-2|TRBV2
CASRTGTGTGELFF
TGTGCCAGCCGAACCGGGACAGGGACCGGGGAGCTGTTTTTT
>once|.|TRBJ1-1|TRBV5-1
CASSLTMNTEAFF
TGCGCCAGCAGCTTGACAATGAACACTGAAGCTTTCTTT
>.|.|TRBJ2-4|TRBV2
CASRLEQLAKNIQYF
TGTGCCAGCCGGTTGGAACAGCTAGCCAAAAACATTCAGTACTTC
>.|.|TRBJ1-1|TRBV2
CASSEVSGGQIIRAFF
TGTGCCAGCAGTGAAGTATCCGGTGGACAGATTATTAGGGCTTTCTTT
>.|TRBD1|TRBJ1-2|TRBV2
CASRKYLPGQGSYGYTF
TGTGCCAGCAGGAAATATCTCCCGGGACAGGGATCGTATGGCTACACCTTC
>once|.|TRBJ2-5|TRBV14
CASSLFRETQYF
TGTGCCAGCAGTCTCTTTCGGGAGACCCAGTACTTC
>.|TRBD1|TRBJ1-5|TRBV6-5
CASRRQGDQPQHF
TGTGCCAGCAGAAGACAGGGGGATCAGCCCCAGCATTTT
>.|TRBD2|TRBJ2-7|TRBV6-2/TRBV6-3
CASSLAGPSYEQYF
TGTGCCAGCAGCCTAGCGGGACCCTCCTACGAGCAGTACTTC
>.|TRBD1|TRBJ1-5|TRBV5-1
CASSLGQGANQPQHF
TGCGCCAGCAGCTTGGGACAGGGGGCAAATCAGCCCCAGCATTTT
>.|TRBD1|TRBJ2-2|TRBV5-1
CASSWPGQGAGELFF
TGCGCCAGCAGCTGGCCGGGACAGGGTGCCGGGGAGCTGTTTTTT
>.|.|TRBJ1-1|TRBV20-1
CSASWQMNTEAFF
TGCAGTGCTAGTTGGCAGATGAACACTGAAGCTTTCTTT
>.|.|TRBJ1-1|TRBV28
CASRTGQQNTEAFF
TGTGCCAGCAGGACCGGACAGCAAAACACTGAAGCTTTCTTT
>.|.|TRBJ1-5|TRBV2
CASGDRTGNQPQHF
TGTGCCAGCGGCGATCGGACAGGCAATCAGCCCCAGCATTTT
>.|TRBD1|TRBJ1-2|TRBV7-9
CASSSLDRVNYGYTF
TGTGCCAGCAGCTCCCTAGACAGGGTTAACTATGGCTACACCTTC
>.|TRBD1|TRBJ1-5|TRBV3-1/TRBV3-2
CASSLGTGGLLQHF
TGTGCCAGCAGCCTCGGGACAGGGGGCCTTCTCCAGCATTTT
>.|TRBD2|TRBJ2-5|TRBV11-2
CASSLSAGGSETQYF
TGTGCCAGCAGCTTAAGCGCGGGGGGGTCAGAGACCCAGTACTTC